This TCR beta chain was obtained from a study of blood T cell repertoires in COVID-19. The wider study: Acute and convalescent COVID-19 samples came from the United States, Italy and Spain.

This table comes from immunoSEQ multiplex PCR, and its TCRdb copy is limited to in-frame clones, with some not included. The sample consists of about 280,000 clones, 86% of them appearing once. The CDR3 runs to 16 residues. V was shortened by 7 bases and J by 6 bases, with 23 bases between the two germline ends. Germline V lookup: CDR1 SEHNR, CDR2 FQNEAQ (reference sequence). The clonotype comes from a woman aged 25-40 years with active or convalescent COVID-19. The chain has TRBV7-9 and TRBJ2-3; D perhaps matches TRBD2 (6 bases). Specimen: peripheral blood. CDR3 sequence: CASTLGFGGAPDTQYF. In nucleotides, the CDR3 is TGTGCCAGCACCTTGGGGTTCGGGGGAGCACCCGATACGCAGTATTTT.